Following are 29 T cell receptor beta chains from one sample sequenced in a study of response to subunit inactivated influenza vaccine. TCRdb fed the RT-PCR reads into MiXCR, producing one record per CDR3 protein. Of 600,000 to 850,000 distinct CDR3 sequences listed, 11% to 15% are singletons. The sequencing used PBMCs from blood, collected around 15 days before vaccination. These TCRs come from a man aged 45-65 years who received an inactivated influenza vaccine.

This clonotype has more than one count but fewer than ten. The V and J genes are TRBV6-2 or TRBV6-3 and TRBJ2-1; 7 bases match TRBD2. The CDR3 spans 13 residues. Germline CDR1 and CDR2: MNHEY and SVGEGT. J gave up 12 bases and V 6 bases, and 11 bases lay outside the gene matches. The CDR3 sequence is CASSLRSGEGQFF. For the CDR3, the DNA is TGTGCCAGCAGCTTAAGAAGCGGGGAAGGGCAGTTCTTC.

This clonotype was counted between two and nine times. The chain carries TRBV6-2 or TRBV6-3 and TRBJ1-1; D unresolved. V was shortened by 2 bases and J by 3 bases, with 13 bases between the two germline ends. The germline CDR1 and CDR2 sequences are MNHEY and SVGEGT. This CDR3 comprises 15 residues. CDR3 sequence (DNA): TGTGCCAGCAGTTACCACGAGGGCGTGTACACTGAAGCTTTCTTT. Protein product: CASSYHEGVYTEAFF.

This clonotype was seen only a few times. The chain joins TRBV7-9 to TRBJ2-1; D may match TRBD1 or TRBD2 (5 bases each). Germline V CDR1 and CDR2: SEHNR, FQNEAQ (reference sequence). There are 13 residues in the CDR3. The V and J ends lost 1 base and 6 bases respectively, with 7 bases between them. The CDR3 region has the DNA TGTGCCAGCAGCTTAGGGGGGATCAATGAGCAGTTCTTC. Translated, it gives CASSLGGINEQFF.

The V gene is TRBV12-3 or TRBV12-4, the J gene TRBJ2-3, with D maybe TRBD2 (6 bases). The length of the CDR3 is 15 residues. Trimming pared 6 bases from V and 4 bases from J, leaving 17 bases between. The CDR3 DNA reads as TGTGCCAGCAGGAAACTCCGGGAGCCCGCAGATACGCAGTATTTT. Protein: CASRKLREPADTQYF.

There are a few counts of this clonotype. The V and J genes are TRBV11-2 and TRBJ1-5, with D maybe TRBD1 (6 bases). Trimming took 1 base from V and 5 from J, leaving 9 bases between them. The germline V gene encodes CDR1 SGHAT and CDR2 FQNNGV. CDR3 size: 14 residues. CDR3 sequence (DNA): TGTGCCAGCAGCTTAGCTCCAGGGGATCAGCCCCAGCATTTT. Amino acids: CASSLAPGDQPQHF.

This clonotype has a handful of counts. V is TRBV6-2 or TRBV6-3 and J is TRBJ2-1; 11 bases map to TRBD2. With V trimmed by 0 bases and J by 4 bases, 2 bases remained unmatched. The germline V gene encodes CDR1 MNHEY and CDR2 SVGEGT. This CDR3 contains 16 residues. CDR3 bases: TGTGCCAGCAGTTACTCGAGGACTAGCGGGTACAATGAGCAGTTCTTC. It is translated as CASSYSRTSGYNEQFF.

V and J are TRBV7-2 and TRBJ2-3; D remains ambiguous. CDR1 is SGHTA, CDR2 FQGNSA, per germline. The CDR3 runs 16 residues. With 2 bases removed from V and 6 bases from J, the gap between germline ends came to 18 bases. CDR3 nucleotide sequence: TGTGCCAGCAGCTTAACCGGGTGGGGATCTTCGGATACGCAGTATTTT. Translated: CASSLTGWGSSDTQYF.

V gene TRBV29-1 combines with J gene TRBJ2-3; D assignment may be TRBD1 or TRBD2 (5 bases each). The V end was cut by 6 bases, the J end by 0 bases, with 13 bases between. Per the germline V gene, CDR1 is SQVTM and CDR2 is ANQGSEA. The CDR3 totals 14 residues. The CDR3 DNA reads TGCAGCGTCCACCGGGACCTTAGCACAGATACGCAGTATTTT. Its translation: CSVHRDLSTDTQYF.

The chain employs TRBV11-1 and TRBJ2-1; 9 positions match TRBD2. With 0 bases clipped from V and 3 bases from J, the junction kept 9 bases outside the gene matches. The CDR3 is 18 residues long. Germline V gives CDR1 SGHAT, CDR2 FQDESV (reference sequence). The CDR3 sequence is CASSLAEKGTSRYNEQFF. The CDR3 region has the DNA TGTGCCAGCAGCTTAGCGGAAAAGGGGACTAGCCGCTACAATGAGCAGTTCTTC. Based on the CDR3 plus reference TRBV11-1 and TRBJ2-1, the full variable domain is EAEVAQSPRYKITEKSQAVAFWCDPISGHATLYWYRQILGQGPELLVQFQDESVVDDSQLPKDRFSAERLKGVDSTLKIQPAELGDSAMYLCASSLAEKGTSRYNEQFFGPGTRLTVL.

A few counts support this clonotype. CDR3 coding DNA: TGCAGTGCTAGAACCGGGACTAGCGGCACAGATACGCAGTATTTT. Translation: CSARTGTSGTDTQYF. The chain joins TRBV20-1 to TRBJ2-3; 10 bases are a match to TRBD2. Germline-derived CDR1 and CDR2 are DFQATT and SNEGSKA (reference sequence). This CDR3 spans 15 amino acids. V was clipped by 2 bases and J by 1 base; unmatched bases: 3.

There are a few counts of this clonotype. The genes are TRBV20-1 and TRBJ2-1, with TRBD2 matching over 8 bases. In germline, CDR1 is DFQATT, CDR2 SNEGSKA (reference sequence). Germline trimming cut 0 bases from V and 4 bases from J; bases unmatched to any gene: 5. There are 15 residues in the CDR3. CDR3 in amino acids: CSARDPSGLYNEQFF. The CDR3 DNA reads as TGCAGTGCTAGAGATCCTAGCGGGTTATACAATGAGCAGTTCTTC.

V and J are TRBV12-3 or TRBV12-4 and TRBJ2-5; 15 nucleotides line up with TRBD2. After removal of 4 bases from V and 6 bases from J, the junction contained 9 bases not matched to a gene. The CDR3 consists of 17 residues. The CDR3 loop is CASSSGLAGGPSKTQYF. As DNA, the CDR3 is TGTGCCAGCAGTTCCGGACTAGCGGGGGGGCCGAGTAAGACCCAGTACTTC.

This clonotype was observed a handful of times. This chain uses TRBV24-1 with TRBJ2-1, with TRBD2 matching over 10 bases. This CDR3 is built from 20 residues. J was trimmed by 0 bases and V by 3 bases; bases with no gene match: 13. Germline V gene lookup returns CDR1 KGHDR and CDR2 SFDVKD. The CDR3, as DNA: TGTGCCACCAGTGATAGCGGTAGCGGGAGGCTTCCAAGCTCCTACAATGAGCAGTTCTTC. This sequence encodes CATSDSGSGRLPSSYNEQFF.

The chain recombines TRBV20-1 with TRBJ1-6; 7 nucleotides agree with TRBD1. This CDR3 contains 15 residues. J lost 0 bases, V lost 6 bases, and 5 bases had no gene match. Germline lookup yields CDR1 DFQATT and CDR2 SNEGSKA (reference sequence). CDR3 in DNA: TGCAGTGCGACCCGGGACAGCTCCTATAATTCACCCCTCCACTTT. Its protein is CSATRDSSYNSPLHF.

The CDR3 nucleotides read TGCAGTGCTAGGCTGGTAGGACTAGCGGGATCCACGAGCACAGATACGCAGTATTTT. Protein: CSARLVGLAGSTSTDTQYF. This sequence joins TRBV20-1 and TRBJ2-3; the match to TRBD2 covers 12 bases. Losses at the gene ends were 3 bases for V and 0 bases for J; bases not matched to a gene: 13. CDR1 and CDR2 (germline): DFQATT, SNEGSKA (reference sequence). The CDR3 runs to 19 residues.

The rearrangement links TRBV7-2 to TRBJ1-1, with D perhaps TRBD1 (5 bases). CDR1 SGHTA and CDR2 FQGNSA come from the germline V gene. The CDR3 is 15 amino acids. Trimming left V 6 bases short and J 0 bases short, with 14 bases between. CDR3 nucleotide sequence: TGTGCCAGCAGACCCGGACAAGTCATGAACACTGAAGCTTTCTTT. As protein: CASRPGQVMNTEAFF.

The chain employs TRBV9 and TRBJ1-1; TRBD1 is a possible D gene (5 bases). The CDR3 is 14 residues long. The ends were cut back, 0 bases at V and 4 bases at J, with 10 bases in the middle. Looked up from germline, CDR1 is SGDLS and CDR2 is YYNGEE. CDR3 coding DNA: TGTGCCAGCAGCGTAGGGGTCAGGGCCACTGAAGCTTTCTTT. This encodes CASSVGVRATEAFF. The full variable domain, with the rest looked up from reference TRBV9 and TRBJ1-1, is DSGVTQTPKHLITATGQRVTLRCSPRSGDLSVYWYQQSLDQGLQFLIQYYNGEERAKGNILERFSAQQFPDLHSELNLSSLELGDSALYFCASSVGVRATEAFFGQGTRLTVV.

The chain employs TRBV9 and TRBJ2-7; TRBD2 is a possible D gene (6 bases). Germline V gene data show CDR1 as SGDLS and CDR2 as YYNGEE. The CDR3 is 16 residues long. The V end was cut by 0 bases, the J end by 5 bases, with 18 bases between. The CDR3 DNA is TGTGCCAGCAGCGTAGGAGGCATCGGGAGTGGTAACGAGCAGTACTTC. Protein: CASSVGGIGSGNEQYF.

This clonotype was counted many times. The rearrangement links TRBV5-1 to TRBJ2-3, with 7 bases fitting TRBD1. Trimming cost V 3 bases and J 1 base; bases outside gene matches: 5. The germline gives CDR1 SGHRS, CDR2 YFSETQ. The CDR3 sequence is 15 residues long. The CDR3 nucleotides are TGCGCCAGCAGCTCACCGGGACAGCGCACAGATACGCAGTATTTT. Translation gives CASSSPGQRTDTQYF.

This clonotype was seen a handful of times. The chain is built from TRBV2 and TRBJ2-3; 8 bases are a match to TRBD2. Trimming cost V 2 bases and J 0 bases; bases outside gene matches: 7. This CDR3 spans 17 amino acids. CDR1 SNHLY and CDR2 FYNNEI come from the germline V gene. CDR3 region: CASSEPREVSSTDTQYF. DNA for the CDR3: TGTGCCAGCAGTGAACCGCGGGAGGTCTCTAGCACAGATACGCAGTATTTT.

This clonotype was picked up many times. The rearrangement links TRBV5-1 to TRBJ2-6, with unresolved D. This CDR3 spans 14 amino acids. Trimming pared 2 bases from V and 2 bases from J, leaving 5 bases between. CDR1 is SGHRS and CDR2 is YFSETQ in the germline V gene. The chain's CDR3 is CASSLIPGANVLTF. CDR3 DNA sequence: TGCGCCAGCAGCTTAATACCTGGGGCCAACGTCCTGACTTTC.

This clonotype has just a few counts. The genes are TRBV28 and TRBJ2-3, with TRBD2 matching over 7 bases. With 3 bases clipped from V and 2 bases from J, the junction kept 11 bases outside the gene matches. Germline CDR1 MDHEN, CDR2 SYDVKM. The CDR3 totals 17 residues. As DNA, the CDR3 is TGTGCCAGCAGTTTTCGCCCGGCTAGCGGTAACACAGATACGCAGTATTTT. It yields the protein CASSFRPASGNTDTQYF. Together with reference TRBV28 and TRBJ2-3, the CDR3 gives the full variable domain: DVKVTQSSRYLVKRTGEKVFLECVQDMDHENMFWYRQDPGLGLRLIYFSYDVKMKEKGDIPEGYSVSREKKERFSLILESASTNQTSMYLCASSFRPASGNTDTQYFGPGTRLTVL.

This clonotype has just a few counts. The CDR3 bases are TGTGCCAGCAGCTTAAACACCCAAGAGACCCAGTACTTC. As protein: CASSLNTQETQYF. The V gene is TRBV5-4, the J gene TRBJ2-5; D gene unclear. Germline CDR1 reads SGHNT; CDR2 reads YYREEE (reference sequence). The V and J ends lost 2 bases and 1 base respectively, with 6 bases between them. CDR3 length: 13 residues.

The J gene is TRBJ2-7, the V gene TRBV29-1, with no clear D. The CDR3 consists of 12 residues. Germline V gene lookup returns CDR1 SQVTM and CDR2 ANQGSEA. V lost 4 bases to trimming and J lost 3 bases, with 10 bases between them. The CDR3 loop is CSVVGLDYEQYF. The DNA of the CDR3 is TGCAGCGTTGTGGGCCTCGACTACGAGCAGTACTTC.

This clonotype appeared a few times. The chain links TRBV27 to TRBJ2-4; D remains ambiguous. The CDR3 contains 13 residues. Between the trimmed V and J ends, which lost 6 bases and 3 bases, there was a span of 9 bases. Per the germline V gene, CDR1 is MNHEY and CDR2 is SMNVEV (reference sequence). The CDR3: CASSFLYKNIQYF. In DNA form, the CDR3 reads TGTGCCAGCAGCTTCCTGTACAAAAACATTCAGTACTTC.

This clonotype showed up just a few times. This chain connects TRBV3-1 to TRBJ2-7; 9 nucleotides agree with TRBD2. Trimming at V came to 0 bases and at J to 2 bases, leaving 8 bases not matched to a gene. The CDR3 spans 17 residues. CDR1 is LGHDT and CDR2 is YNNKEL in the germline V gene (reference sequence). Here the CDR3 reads CASSQDVAGGHPYEQYF. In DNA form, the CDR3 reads TGTGCCAGCAGCCAAGATGTGGCGGGGGGGCACCCCTACGAGCAGTACTTC.

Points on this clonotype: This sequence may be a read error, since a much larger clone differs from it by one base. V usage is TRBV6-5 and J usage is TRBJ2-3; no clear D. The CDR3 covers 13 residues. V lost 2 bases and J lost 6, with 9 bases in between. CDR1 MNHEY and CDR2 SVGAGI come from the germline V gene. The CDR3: CASSYTPWDTQYF. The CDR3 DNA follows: TGTGCCAGCAGTTACACGCCCTGGGATACGCAGTATTTT.

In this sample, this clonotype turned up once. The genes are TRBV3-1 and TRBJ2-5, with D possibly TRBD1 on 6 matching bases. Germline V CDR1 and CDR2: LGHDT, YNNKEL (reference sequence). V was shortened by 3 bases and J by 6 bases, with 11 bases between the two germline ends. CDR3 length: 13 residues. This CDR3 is CASSQAGEQTQYF. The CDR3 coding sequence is TGTGCCAGCAGCCAGGCAGGGGAGCAGACCCAGTACTTC.

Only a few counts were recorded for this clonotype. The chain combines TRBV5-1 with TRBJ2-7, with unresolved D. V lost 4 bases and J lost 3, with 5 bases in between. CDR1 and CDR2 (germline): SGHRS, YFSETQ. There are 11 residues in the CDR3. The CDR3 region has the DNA TGCGCCAGCAGCGCTGACTACGAGCAGTACTTC. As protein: CASSADYEQYF.